What follows is one T cell receptor beta chain and its context. What this receptor recognizes is not known. No qualities accompany the bases; no much larger clone lies one base away. Donors formed part of the validation cohort, which comprised 120 subjects and was distinct from the first cohort of some 700 subjects. Libraries were prepared through the immunoSEQ multiplex PCR assay. The authors processed their data as follows. A statistical classification framework was built for diagnosing cytomegalovirus status from the catalog of TCR beta chain sequences. TCRdb provides this immuneACCESS table in a form limited to in-frame rearrangements. Some clones are lacking; in checked studies, under half of them reflect an unresolved V gene, and why the rest are absent is not known. That table supplies the V and J calls and clone size; D and trimming were determined from the DNA. The sample table holds approximately 220,000 clones, of which 85% to 95% were seen once. The ten largest clones represent around 1% of the sample.

The entry originates in a study of cytomegalovirus exposure and HLA in healthy donors (dated by TCRdb to the late 2010s). Study-level background: The 670 or so repertoires of the first cohort and the 95 to 150 validation repertoires were produced on the same platform, according to a later analysis. The study aimed to test whether signatures of past pathogen exposure could be identified by cataloging public T cell receptors. Along with the roughly 710-subject first cohort, a separate validation cohort of over a hundred different subjects was used. To predict cytomegalovirus infection status, the study combined high-throughput TCR immunosequencing, statistical association of individual TCRs with disease status, and machine learning. Paper-wide results and their limitations: The study gave a list of roughly 150 TCR beta chains associated with cytomegalovirus. A later analysis had no HLA typing for the validation cohort, so co-occurrence there was scored across all 130 or so repertoires. Most TCR sequences were seen in very few donors, while some public TCRs were found in many individuals. The classifier was reported to diagnose cytomegalovirus status with high specificity and sensitivity in both the original and validation cohorts. The authors suggested that the approach could potentially be extended to other disease states and immunological phenotypes. In vitro tests confirmed that three of the cytomegalovirus-associated TCR beta chains recognize cytomegalovirus antigens. Subsequent analysis determined that TCRs grouped into clusters in the first cohort also showed a tendency toward co-occurrence across the 120 validation repertoires, and approximately 94% of cluster scores exceeded 0.

From the cysteine through the phenylalanine, the CDR3 covers 14 amino acids. Solely the CDR3 DNA is kept, with 42 bases framed from the first base. For CDR1 and CDR2, the germline V gene (reference sequence) lists MNHEY and SMNVEV. V gives up 2 bases and J gives up 3 bases, and the segment between their germline ends measures 11 bases. Recombination linked TRBV27 to TRBJ2-7, with TRBD1 tentatively as D gene (5 bases match). This receptor was identified in a young woman in good health and CMV-seronegative. Sequences were obtained from PBMCs. The nucleotides read TGTGCCAGCAGTTTAGGGGAAAGGGGCTACGAGCAGTACTTC. Its protein product is CASSLGERGYEQYF.